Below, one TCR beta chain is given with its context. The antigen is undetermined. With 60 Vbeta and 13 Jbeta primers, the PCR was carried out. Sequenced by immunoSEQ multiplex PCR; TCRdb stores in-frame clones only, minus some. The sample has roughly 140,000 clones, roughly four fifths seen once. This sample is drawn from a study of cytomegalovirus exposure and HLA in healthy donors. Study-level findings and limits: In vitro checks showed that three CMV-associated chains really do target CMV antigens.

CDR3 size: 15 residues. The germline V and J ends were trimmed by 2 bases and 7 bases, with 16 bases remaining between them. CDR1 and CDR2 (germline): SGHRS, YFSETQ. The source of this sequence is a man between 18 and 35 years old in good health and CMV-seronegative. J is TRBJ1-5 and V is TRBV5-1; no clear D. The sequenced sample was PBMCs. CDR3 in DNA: TGCGCCAGCAGCTTAGGAGAGGGAGGTACCCAGCCCCAGCATTTT. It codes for CASSLGEGGTQPQHF.